This paragraph reports one T cell receptor beta chain. CDR3 length equals 13 residues. V gave up 4 bases and J gave up 10 bases, with 16 bases separating them. Per the germline V gene, CDR1 is MGHRA and CDR2 is YSYEKL. The data are from a study of control samples from healthy donors and cancer patients. TCRdb's copy holds only in-frame clones and misses some; the assay was immunoSEQ multiplex PCR. This sample carries 100,000 to 110,000 clones, roughly 90% of them seen once, and the ten largest clones take over 15%. V gene TRBV4-1 combines with J gene TRBJ2-5; weak D call: TRBD2 (5 bases). This receptor was identified in a woman aged 45-65 years in good health. The sequenced sample consisted of blood. CDR3 amino acids: CASSPTRSGNQYF. The CDR3 region has the DNA TGCGCCAGCAGCCCGACCCGATCCGGGAACCAGTACTTC.